This TCR beta chain was recovered during a study of CD8+CD57+ T cells in acquired aplastic anemia. Background on the study: DNA per sorted CD4+ or CD8+ sample ranged about 0.2 to 27.4 ug, averaging roughly 3.2 ug.

Germline V lookup: CDR1 SGHDN, CDR2 FVKESK. The V gene end was trimmed by 1 base and the J gene end by 3 bases; junction bases not matched to a gene: 1. This CDR3 has 16 amino acids. As concerns this clonotype: Its specificity is not known.

Study-wide points: Controls did not differ significantly from patients in CD8+ Simpson's diversity. There were over 25 CD8+ CDR3 sequences that occurred in both patients and controls.

For CDR3 and TCR beta VDJ profiling, genomic DNA was the template used. Via MiXCR, TCRdb re-called the reads, giving one row per CDR3 protein. The table records about 210,000 distinct CDR3 sequences, 30% to 40% of them present only once. This sequence originates from a human donor in good health, serving as a control. This chain connects TRBV14 to TRBJ2-1, with 12 bases fitting TRBD2. Sequenced input: sorted CD4+, CD8+, or CD8+CD57+ T cells (not recorded which) from PBMCs. The CDR3 reads CASSQGGLAGYNEQFF. CDR3 nucleotide sequence: TGTGCCAGCAGCCAAGGGGGACTAGCGGGCTACAATGAGCAGTTCTTC.